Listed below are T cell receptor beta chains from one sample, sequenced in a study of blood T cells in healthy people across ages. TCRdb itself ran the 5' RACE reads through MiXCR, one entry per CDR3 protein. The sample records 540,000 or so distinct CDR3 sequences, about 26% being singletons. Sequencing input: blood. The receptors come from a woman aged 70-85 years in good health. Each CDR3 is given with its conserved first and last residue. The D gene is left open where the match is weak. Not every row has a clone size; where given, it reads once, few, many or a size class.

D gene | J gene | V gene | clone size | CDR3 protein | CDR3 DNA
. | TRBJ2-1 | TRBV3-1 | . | CASSPLQLYNEQFF | TGTGCCAGCAGCCCACTCCAATTATACAATGAGCAGTTCTTC
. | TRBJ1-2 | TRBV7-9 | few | CAGSLARGGLNGYTF | TGTGCCGGCAGCTTAGCGCGGGGAGGGCTAAATGGCTACACCTTC
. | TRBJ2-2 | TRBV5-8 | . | CASSLFTSRAGELFF | TGTGCCAGCAGCTTGTTTACTAGCCGAGCCGGGGAGCTGTTTTTT
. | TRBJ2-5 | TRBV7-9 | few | CASSQQGGTQETQYF | TGTGCCAGCAGCCAGCAGGGGGGTACCCAAGAGACCCAGTACTTC
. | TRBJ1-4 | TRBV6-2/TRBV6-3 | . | CASTVDLSREKLFF | TGTGCCAGCACTGTTGACTTGTCGCGTGAAAAACTGTTTTTT
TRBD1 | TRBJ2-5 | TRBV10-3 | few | CAISTGGAGGETQYF | TGTGCCATCAGTACAGGGGGCGCTGGGGGTGAGACCCAGTACTTC
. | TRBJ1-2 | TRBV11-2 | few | CASSLGYSGYTF | TGTGCCAGCAGCTTAGGATACAGTGGCTACACCTTC
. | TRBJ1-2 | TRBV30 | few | CAWRGSGQGNGYTF | TGTGCCTGGAGGGGATCTGGGCAGGGAAATGGCTACACCTTC
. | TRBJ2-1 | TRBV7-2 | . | CASSLASGSSYNEQFF | TGCGCCAGCAGCTTGGCGAGCGGTAGCTCCTACAATGAGCAGTTCTTC
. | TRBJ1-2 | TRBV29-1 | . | CSVEDLVGGYTF | TGCAGCGTTGAAGATCTAGTAGGTGGCTACACCTTC